This entry concerns a single TCR beta chain. Produced via immunoSEQ multiplex PCR; TCRdb's table is partial and in-frame only. The profile shows fewer than 15,000 clones, roughly 81% of them singletons. This record comes from a study of T cell repertoires in MIS-A myocarditis. Trimming removed 4 bases from V and 3 bases from J, with 14 bases in between. CDR3 size: 15 residues. Germline V gives CDR1 LGHDT, CDR2 YNNKEL (reference sequence). Sequenced input: left ventricle heart tissue obtained at autopsy. This clonotype was obtained from a man in his late teens or twenties with fulminant myocarditis from multisystem inflammatory syndrome in adults (MIS-A) after COVID-19. The chain couples TRBV3-1 (or the pseudogene TRBV3-2) to TRBJ2-3; no reliable D call. This chain's CDR3 is CASSPDLVGTDTQYF. CDR3 nucleotides: TGTGCCAGCAGCCCCGACCTTGTGGGGACAGATACGCAGTATTTT.